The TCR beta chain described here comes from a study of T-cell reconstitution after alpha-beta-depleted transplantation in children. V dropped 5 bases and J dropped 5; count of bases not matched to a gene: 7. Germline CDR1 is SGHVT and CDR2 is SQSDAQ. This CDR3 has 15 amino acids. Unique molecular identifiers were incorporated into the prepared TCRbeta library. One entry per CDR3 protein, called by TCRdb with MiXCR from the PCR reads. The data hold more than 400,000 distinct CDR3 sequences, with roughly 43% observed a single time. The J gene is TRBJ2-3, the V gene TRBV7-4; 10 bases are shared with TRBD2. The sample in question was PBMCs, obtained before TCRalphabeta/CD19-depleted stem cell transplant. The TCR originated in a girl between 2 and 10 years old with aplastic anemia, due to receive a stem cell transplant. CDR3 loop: CASSRLAGRQDTQYF. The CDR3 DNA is TGTGCCAGCAGCAGACTAGCGGGTCGTCAAGATACGCAGTATTTT.